The entry that follows covers one TCR beta chain sequence. This entry belongs to a study of T cell responses to AZD1222 COVID-19 vaccine. Sequencing was performed with immunoSEQ multiplex PCR; in TCRdb, only in-frame clones are kept and a portion is missing. The table shows under 200,000 clones, with roughly 90% occurring only once. Per germline, CDR1 ENHRY and CDR2 SYGVKD. This CDR3 has 13 amino acids. Trimming at V came to 5 bases and at J to 4 bases, leaving 4 bases not matched to a gene. Sequencing was performed on peripheral blood, taken on day 0 of AZD1222 vaccination. This receptor was obtained from an adult in good health. The V call is TRBV10-3, the J call TRBJ1-1; 7 bases align to TRBD1. This CDR3 is CAISWTGSTEAFF. In nucleotides, the CDR3 is TGTGCCATCAGTTGGACAGGTAGCACTGAAGCTTTCTTT.